The sequence of this T cell receptor beta chain was determined in a study of T cell repertoires in cytomegalovirus infection. About the study: Used in the study were CMV epitopes, some recently identified and HLA-C-restricted, others well-studied and HLA-B-restricted. Public TCR beta signatures indicated both CMV infection and matching HLA type.

TCRdb independently ran MiXCR on the reads; one entry per CDR3 protein. The table records about 69,000 distinct CDR3 sequences, about 30% of them present only once. General observations from the study: Totalled public TCR beta family frequency picked out people who carried CMV plus the relevant HLA.

Germline V CDR1 and CDR2: SGHNT, YYREEE (reference sequence). This CDR3 has 13 residues. The V gene end was trimmed by 4 bases and the J gene end by 6 bases; junction bases not matched to a gene: 5. This clonotype was observed at least ten times. The antigen is unknown. The receptor was isolated from a human donor in good health (CMV status not recorded). Some clones in this sample may be carry-over from other donors' samples. V and J are TRBV5-4 and TRBJ1-2, with 8 positions matching TRBD1. This specimen was CD8+ T cells from cultured PBMCs, taken from culture after CMV antigen stimulation. The CDR3 reads CASSQPGQDGYTF. The CDR3 nucleotides read TGTGCCAGCAGCCAACCGGGACAGGATGGCTACACCTTC.